This passage covers 7 T cell receptor beta chains from one sample sequenced in a study of blood T cell repertoires in COVID-19. The table came from immunoSEQ multiplex PCR; TCRdb's copy has only in-frame clones and leaves some out. The sample gives around 150,000 clones, approximately 81% of which show up once; approximately 3% is in the top ten. Sequenced: peripheral blood. These receptors all stem from a human donor with acute or convalescent COVID-19. The donor label of this sample is uncertain.

The chain joins TRBV7-6 to TRBJ1-2, with a tentative D call TRBD1 (5 bases). The CDR3 length is 15 residues. The germline V gene encodes CDR1 SGHVS and CDR2 FNYEAQ. V lost 5 bases, J lost 2 bases, and 15 bases lay in between. The CDR3 sequence is CASSADSLGNYGYTF. The CDR3 nucleotides read TGTGCCAGCAGCGCAGACAGCCTAGGGAACTATGGCTACACCTTC.

The genes are TRBV5-4 and TRBJ2-1, with 8 bases aligning to TRBD2. The CDR3 extends over 15 amino acids. V lost 4 bases, J lost 4 bases, and 7 bases stayed unmatched. Germline values: CDR1 SGHNT, CDR2 YYREEE (reference sequence). CDR3: CASSRGGVRYNEQFF. Here the CDR3 DNA reads TGTGCCAGCAGCCGGGGGGGGGTCCGATACAATGAGCAGTTCTTC.

The sample holds a few counts of this clone. The V and J genes are TRBV10-1 and TRBJ1-5; 9 positions match TRBD1. Losses at the gene ends were 5 bases for V and 2 bases for J; bases not matched to a gene: 10. The CDR3 has 17 amino acids. The germline V gene has CDR1 WNHNN and CDR2 SYGVQD (reference sequence). CDR3 region: CASSRGTGPFGNQPQHF. The CDR3 DNA reads TGCGCCAGCAGTCGGGGGACAGGGCCTTTCGGCAATCAGCCCCAGCATTTT.

The chain links TRBV5-1 to TRBJ1-4, with no clear D. Looked up from germline, CDR1 is SGHRS and CDR2 is YFSETQ. V was trimmed by 0 bases and J by 8 bases, leaving 11 bases between them. The CDR3 loop spans 14 amino acids. The CDR3 region has the DNA TGCGCCAGCAGCTTGGAGCGGGGAGGGGAAAAACTGTTTTTT. Translation gives CASSLERGGEKLFF. The variable domain in full, with the rest retrieved from reference TRBV5-1 and TRBJ1-4, is KAGVTQTPRYLIKTRGQQVTLSCSPISGHRSVSWYQQTPGQGLQFLFEYFSETQRNKGNFPGRFSGRQFSNSRSEMNVSTLELGDSALYLCASSLERGGEKLFFGSGTQLSVL.

The chain recombines TRBV28 with TRBJ1-1, with D unresolved. Germline V gene sequence: CDR1 MDHEN, CDR2 SYDVKM. The CDR3 length is 14 residues. The ends were cut back, 1 base at V and 9 bases at J, with 15 bases in the middle. CDR3 sequence: CASSLSATAGKAFF. The CDR3 DNA sequence: TGTGCCAGCAGTTTATCGGCGACGGCGGGGAAAGCTTTCTTT.

CDR3 sequence reads: CASSQGGSLAGGTNEQFF. In nucleotides, the CDR3 is TGTGCCAGCAGCCAAGGGGGCTCCCTAGCGGGGGGAACCAATGAGCAGTTCTTC. The V gene is TRBV4-2, the J gene TRBJ2-1; 11 bases are a match to TRBD2. The germline V gene encodes CDR1 LGHNA and CDR2 YNFKEQ. Trimming took 1 base from V and 6 from J; bases not matched to a gene: 11. CDR3 length equals 18 residues.

The CDR3 here is CASNYRPGDYSPLHF. The CDR3, as DNA: TGTGCCAGCAACTATAGGCCAGGGGATTATTCACCCCTCCACTTT. The rearrangement uses TRBV2 and TRBJ1-6, with a possible D match to TRBD1 (6 bases). Germline V gene data show CDR1 as SNHLY and CDR2 as FYNNEI. The CDR3 has 15 residues. Trimming took off 7 bases at V and 8 bases at J, with 18 bases between the two ends.